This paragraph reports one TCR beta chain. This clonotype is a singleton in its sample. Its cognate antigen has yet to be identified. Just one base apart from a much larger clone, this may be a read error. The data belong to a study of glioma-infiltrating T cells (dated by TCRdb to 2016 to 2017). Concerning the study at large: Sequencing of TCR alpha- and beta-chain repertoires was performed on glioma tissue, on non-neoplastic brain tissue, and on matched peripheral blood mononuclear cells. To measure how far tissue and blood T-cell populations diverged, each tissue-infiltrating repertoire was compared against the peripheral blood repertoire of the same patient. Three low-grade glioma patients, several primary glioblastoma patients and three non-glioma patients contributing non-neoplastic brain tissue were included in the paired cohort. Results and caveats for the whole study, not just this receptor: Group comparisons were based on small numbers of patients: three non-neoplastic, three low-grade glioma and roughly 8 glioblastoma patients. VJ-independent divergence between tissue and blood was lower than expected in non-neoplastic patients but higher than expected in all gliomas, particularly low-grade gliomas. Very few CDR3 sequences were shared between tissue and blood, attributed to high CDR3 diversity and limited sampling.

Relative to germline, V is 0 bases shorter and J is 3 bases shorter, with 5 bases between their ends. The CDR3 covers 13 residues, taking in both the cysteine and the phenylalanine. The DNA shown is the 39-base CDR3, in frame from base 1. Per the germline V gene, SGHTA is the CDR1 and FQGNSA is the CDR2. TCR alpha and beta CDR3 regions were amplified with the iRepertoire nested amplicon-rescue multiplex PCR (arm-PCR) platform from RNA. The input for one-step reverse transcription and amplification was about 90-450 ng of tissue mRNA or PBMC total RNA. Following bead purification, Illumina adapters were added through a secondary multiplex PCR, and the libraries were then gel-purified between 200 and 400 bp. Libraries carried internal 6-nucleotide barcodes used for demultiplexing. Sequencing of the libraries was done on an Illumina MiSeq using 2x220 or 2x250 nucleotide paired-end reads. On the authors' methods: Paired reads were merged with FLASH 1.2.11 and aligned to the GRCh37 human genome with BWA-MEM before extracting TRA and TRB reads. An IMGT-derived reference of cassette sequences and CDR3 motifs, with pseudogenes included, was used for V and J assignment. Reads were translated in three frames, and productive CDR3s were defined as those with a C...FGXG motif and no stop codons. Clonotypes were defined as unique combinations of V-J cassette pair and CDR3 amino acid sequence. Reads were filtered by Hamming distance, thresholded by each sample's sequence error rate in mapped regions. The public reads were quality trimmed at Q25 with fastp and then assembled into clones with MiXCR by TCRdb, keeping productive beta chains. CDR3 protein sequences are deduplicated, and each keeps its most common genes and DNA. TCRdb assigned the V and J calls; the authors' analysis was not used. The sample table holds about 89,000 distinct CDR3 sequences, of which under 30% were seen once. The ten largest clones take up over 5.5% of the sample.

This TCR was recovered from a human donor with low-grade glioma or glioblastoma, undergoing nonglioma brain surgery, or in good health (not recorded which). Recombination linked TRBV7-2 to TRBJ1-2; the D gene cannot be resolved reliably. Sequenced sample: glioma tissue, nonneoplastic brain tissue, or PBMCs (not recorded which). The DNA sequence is TGTGCCAGCAGCTTAGCCGTGGACTATGGCTACACCTTC. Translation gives CASSLAVDYGYTF.